This entry is about one TCR beta chain. Sample-barcoded 5' priming and a J-beta primer mix drove a second PCR of about 6 to 11 cycles. TCRdb ran MiXCR on the 5' RACE reads and lists one entry per CDR3 protein. Here the sample spans 780,000 or so distinct CDR3 sequences, around three fifths being singletons. Germline V CDR1 and CDR2: MNHEY, SMNVEV (reference sequence). Trimming removed 7 bases from V and 0 bases from J; junction bases left unmatched: 12. CDR3 size: 16 residues. This entry is derived from a study of blood T cells in healthy people across ages. Sequenced material: blood. This clonotype was sampled from a man aged 35-49 years in good health. The chain combines TRBV27 with TRBJ2-7; TRBD1 matches 7 bases. The CDR3 region is CASNSYRDRDSYEQYF. Here the CDR3 DNA reads TGTGCCAGCAATTCGTACCGGGACAGAGACTCCTACGAGCAGTACTTC.